What follows are 31 T cell receptor beta chains derived from one specimen sequenced in a study of cytomegalovirus exposure and HLA in healthy donors. The study ran its PCR with 60 Vbeta and 13 Jbeta primers. Libraries were prepared by immunoSEQ multiplex PCR; TCRdb keeps only in-frame clonotypes and omits some of them. The sample includes about 130,000 clones, under 85% seen only once; the top ten take roughly 3%. Sequencing used PBMCs. These receptors came from a man between 25 and 39 years old in good health and CMV-seronegative.

V is TRBV5-1 and J is TRBJ2-1, with 8 nucleotides matching TRBD2. This CDR3 is 16 amino acids long. The V gene's germline CDR1 is SGHRS and CDR2 YFSETQ. Trimming cost V 3 bases and J 3 bases; bases outside gene matches: 8. CDR3 sequence (DNA): TGCGCCAGCAGCTCTGACGCGGGAGGCTACTACAATGAGCAGTTCTTC. The encoded protein is CASSSDAGGYYNEQFF.

V gene TRBV2 combines with J gene TRBJ2-5, with TRBD1 as a possible D gene (6 bases). The ends were cut back, 2 bases at V and 4 bases at J, with 11 bases in the middle. Germline CDR1 SNHLY, CDR2 FYNNEI. The CDR3 covers 14 residues. CDR3: CASSETGSVETQYF. CDR3 DNA: TGTGCCAGCAGTGAAACAGGGTCTGTAGAGACCCAGTACTTC.

CDR3 in amino acids: CASSRRTGGITEAFF. CDR3 DNA sequence: TGTGCCAGCAGTCGAAGGACAGGGGGCATCACTGAAGCTTTCTTT. The V call is TRBV27, the J call TRBJ1-1, with TRBD1 identical over 11 bases. The CDR3 length is 15 residues. V lost 5 bases and J lost 4; bases outside the gene matches: 6. CDR1 and CDR2 (germline): MNHEY, SMNVEV (reference sequence).

V is TRBV28 and J is TRBJ1-2, with a possible D match to TRBD1 (6 bases). CDR3 length equals 12 residues. Germline V gives CDR1 MDHEN, CDR2 SYDVKM. V was shortened by 6 bases and J by 8 bases, with 13 bases between the two germline ends. The CDR3: CASSRKTGGYTF. In nucleotides, the CDR3 is TGTGCCAGCAGCCGTAAGACAGGCGGCTACACCTTC.

This clone has only a few counts. This sequence joins TRBV7-2 and TRBJ2-1, with D maybe TRBD2 (5 bases). The CDR3 totals 17 residues. Germline V gene lookup returns CDR1 SGHTA and CDR2 FQGNSA. Deletions cut 5 bases from V and 6 bases from J, with 23 bases between. In nucleotides, the CDR3 is TGTGCCAGCAGCCTCAGGACCAGTAGCGTGGTTTCCAATGAGCAGTTCTTC. Protein: CASSLRTSSVVSNEQFF.

J is TRBJ1-1 and V is TRBV5-4, with 7 bases that match TRBD1. In germline, CDR1 is SGHNT, CDR2 YYREEE (reference sequence). V gave up 0 bases and J gave up 3 bases; unmatched junction bases: 8. This CDR3 has 16 amino acids. The CDR3 region is CASSLGHEGGYTEAFF. The CDR3 DNA reads as TGTGCCAGCAGCTTGGGACATGAAGGGGGCTACACTGAAGCTTTCTTT.

V and J are TRBV5-1 and TRBJ2-7, with D maybe TRBD1 (6 bases). Germline CDR1 SGHRS, CDR2 YFSETQ. This CDR3 region has 14 residues. V dropped 0 bases and J dropped 7 bases, with 14 bases sitting between them. The CDR3 loop is CASSLGQGSEEQYF. CDR3 DNA sequence: TGCGCCAGCAGCTTGGGCCAGGGGTCCGAGGAGCAGTACTTC.

The chain couples TRBV28 to TRBJ2-7; D is ambiguous. Trimming took 2 bases from V and 0 from J, leaving 8 bases between them. The CDR3 length is 14 residues. Germline lookup yields CDR1 MDHEN and CDR2 SYDVKM. In DNA, the CDR3 is TGTGCCAGCAGTTTAGGCCGTAACTCCTACGAGCAGTACTTC. Protein: CASSLGRNSYEQYF.

On this clone: At one of its ends the junction is not consistent with the germline gene, which may arise from a read error. This specimen includes other DNA sequences encoding the same CDR3. V and J are TRBV30 and TRBJ2-5; 9 bases align to TRBD1. Germline V gives CDR1 GTSNPN, CDR2 SVGIG (reference sequence). The CDR3 totals 15 residues. The CDR3: CAWRDVGTGQETQYF. The CDR3, as DNA: TGCGCCTGGCGCGACGTTGGGACAGGGCAAGAGACCCAGTACTTC.

The chain links TRBV6-5 to TRBJ2-1, with 9 positions matching TRBD2. V lost 7 bases and J lost 7; bases outside the gene matches: 11. CDR3 length equals 15 residues. Germline-derived CDR1 and CDR2 are MNHEY and SVGAGI. The CDR3 sequence: CASIPAGGSGNEQFF. CDR3 DNA sequence: TGTGCCAGCATCCCAGCGGGAGGATCGGGGAATGAGCAGTTCTTC.

The CDR3 DNA follows: TGCGCCAGCAGCTCTGACCCAGGGAAGACATATGGCTACACCTTC. Translated: CASSSDPGKTYGYTF. V gene TRBV5-1 combines with J gene TRBJ1-2; D possibly corresponds to TRBD1 (5 bases). The CDR3 loop spans 15 amino acids. Germline V gives CDR1 SGHRS, CDR2 YFSETQ. Trimming took off 3 bases at V and 5 bases at J, with 17 bases between the two ends.

CDR3 DNA: TGTGCCAGCAGCTTATCTAGCGGCGAGATATACGAGCAGTACTTC. This translates into CASSLSSGEIYEQYF. The V and J genes are TRBV7-9 and TRBJ2-7; 7 bases fit TRBD2. CDR3 length equals 15 residues. V lost 2 bases and J lost 4; bases outside the gene matches: 8. Germline V CDR1 and CDR2: SEHNR, FQNEAQ (reference sequence).

The genes are TRBV4-2 and TRBJ1-2; 9 nucleotides match TRBD1. There are 14 residues in the CDR3. The trim removed 4 bases at V and 8 bases at J, leaving 8 bases unmatched. The germline V gene encodes CDR1 LGHNA and CDR2 YNFKEQ. The DNA for the CDR3 is TGTGCCAGCAGCCCGTCACAGGGGGCCTGGGGCTACACCTTC. Its protein is CASSPSQGAWGYTF.

J is TRBJ1-2 and V is TRBV28; 10 bases map to TRBD1. The CDR3 totals 15 residues. The V gene end was trimmed by 6 bases and the J gene end by 4 bases; junction bases not matched to a gene: 8. The V gene's germline CDR1 is MDHEN and CDR2 SYDVKM. The CDR3 protein is CASSSGQGLGYGYTF. CDR3 sequence (DNA): TGTGCCAGCAGCTCGGGACAGGGGCTAGGCTATGGCTACACCTTC.

The V call is TRBV27, the J call TRBJ2-7, with a weak D call TRBD1 (6 bases). This CDR3 spans 11 amino acids. The germline V gene encodes CDR1 MNHEY and CDR2 SMNVEV (reference sequence). Trimming removed 7 bases from V and 6 bases from J, with 10 bases in between. CDR3 nucleotides: TGTGCCAGCAAACAGGGATTCGAGCAGTACTTC. Protein: CASKQGFEQYF.

The chain recombines TRBV5-1 with TRBJ2-7; 9 bases match TRBD1. Trimming at V came to 0 bases and at J to 0 bases, leaving 1 base not matched to a gene. Germline CDR1 is SGHRS and CDR2 is YFSETQ. The CDR3 loop spans 15 amino acids. This chain's CDR3 is CASSLGTGVSYEQYF. Here the CDR3 DNA reads TGCGCCAGCAGCTTGGGGACAGGGGTCTCCTACGAGCAGTACTTC.

The genes are TRBV16 and TRBJ1-1, with D maybe TRBD1 (5 bases). Trimming removed 3 bases from V and 2 bases from J, with 10 bases in between. Germline assignment: CDR1 KGHSY and CDR2 FQNENV. The CDR3 has 14 residues. Here the CDR3 reads CASSHAQGNTEAFF. The CDR3 nucleotides are TGTGCCAGCAGCCACGCGCAGGGAAACACTGAAGCTTTCTTT.

The DNA for the CDR3 is TGTGCCAGCAGCTTGTTGGGGGCTAGCGGGAGAAATGAGCAGTTCTTC. It encodes CASSLLGASGRNEQFF. The J gene is TRBJ2-1, the V gene TRBV5-6; 10 nucleotides match TRBD2. Per the germline V gene, CDR1 is SGHDT and CDR2 is YYEEEE. This CDR3 has 16 residues. V gave up 1 base and J gave up 7 bases; unmatched junction bases: 8. The whole variable domain, filled in from reference TRBV5-6 and TRBJ2-1, reads DAGVTQSPTHLIKTRGQQVTLRCSPKSGHDTVSWYQQALGQGPQFIFQYYEEEERQRGNFPDRFSGHQFPNYSSELNVNALLLGDSALYLCASSLLGASGRNEQFFGPGTRLTVL.

V gene TRBV28 combines with J gene TRBJ1-1; D is ambiguous. Per the germline V gene, CDR1 is MDHEN and CDR2 is SYDVKM. The CDR3 extends over 14 amino acids. Trimming left V 2 bases short and J 0 bases short, with 7 bases between. Here the CDR3 reads CASSLNRMNTEAFF. CDR3 nucleotides: TGTGCCAGCAGTTTAAACAGAATGAACACTGAAGCTTTCTTT.

The rearrangement joins TRBV6-5 to TRBJ1-4, with TRBD1 matching over 9 bases. Germline V lookup: CDR1 MNHEY, CDR2 SVGAGI. Trimming removed 7 bases from V and 7 bases from J; junction bases left unmatched: 7. CDR3 length: 14 residues. Written as DNA, the CDR3 is TGTGCCAGCACCCGGGACAGGGCGAGTGAAAAACTGTTTTTT. It specifies CASTRDRASEKLFF.

The chain has TRBV6-1 and TRBJ2-7; TRBD1 agrees at 9 bases. With V trimmed by 3 bases and J by 7 bases, 10 bases remained unmatched. CDR1 and CDR2 from the germline V gene are MNHNS and SASEGT. The CDR3 has 15 amino acids. CDR3 coding DNA: TGTGCCAGCAGTGATGCGTGGACAGGGGTGAGGGAGCAGTACTTC. Translating it yields CASSDAWTGVREQYF.

V gene TRBV4-1 combines with J gene TRBJ1-6, with TRBD1 matching 9 bases. J lost 7 bases, V lost 3 bases, and 7 bases had no gene match. The CDR3 is 16 residues long. Germline V CDR1 and CDR2: MGHRA, YSYEKL. The CDR3 reads CASSQPQGALNSPLHF. DNA of the CDR3: TGCGCCAGCAGCCAGCCACAGGGGGCTCTGAATTCACCCCTCCACTTT.

The chain links TRBV28 to TRBJ2-3; 11 bases map to TRBD2. The CDR3 totals 17 residues. Germline assignment: CDR1 MDHEN and CDR2 SYDVKM. Unmatched junction bases numbered 18, after V lost 2 bases and J lost 14 bases. The CDR3 DNA is TGTGCCAGCAGTTTAGACCCCAGATTAGCGGGAGGGCTTTTGCTGTATTTT. Its protein product is CASSLDPRLAGGLLLYF.

The rearrangement links TRBV7-9 to TRBJ1-5; no clear D gene. The CDR3 is 14 residues long. V lost 2 bases and J 10 bases, leaving 15 bases between the germline ends. In germline, CDR1 is SEHNR, CDR2 FQNEAQ (reference sequence). The CDR3 DNA sequence: TGTGCCAGCAGCTTACCCACCGGGATAGGACCCCAGCATTTT. This gives the protein CASSLPTGIGPQHF.

In nucleotides, the CDR3 is TGTGCCTTCAGTTGGGGGTCTAGCGGTGAAGCTTTCTTT. Its protein is CAFSWGSSGEAFF. The V and J genes are TRBV15 and TRBJ1-1; D possibly corresponds to TRBD1 (5 bases). Per the germline V gene, CDR1 is LNHNV and CDR2 is YYDKDF (reference sequence). V lost 11 bases and J lost 7, with 20 bases in between. The CDR3 contains 13 residues.

J is TRBJ2-3 and V is TRBV30; D unresolved. Trimming took off 1 base at V and 6 bases at J, with 11 bases between the two ends. The CDR3 is 13 residues long. CDR1 is GTSNPN and CDR2 is SVGIG in the germline V gene (reference sequence). The CDR3 region has the DNA TGTGCCTGGAGTGGGTCGCACGAGGATACGCAGTATTTT. Its translation is CAWSGSHEDTQYF.

DNA for the CDR3: TGTGCCAGCAGCTTAGGGGAAGGCAGGGGCAATCAGCCCCAGCATTTT. Translating gives CASSLGEGRGNQPQHF. The rearrangement links TRBV7-2 to TRBJ1-5, with D possibly being TRBD1 (5 bases). The germline V gene encodes CDR1 SGHTA and CDR2 FQGNSA. Between the trimmed V and J ends, which lost 1 base and 2 bases, there was a span of 12 bases. The CDR3 runs 16 residues.

This clone was seen a few times. The chain recombines TRBV7-9 with TRBJ1-2; D is undetermined. CDR3 size: 15 residues. Trimming removed 1 base at V and 4 bases at J, with 13 bases between. Looked up from germline, CDR1 is SEHNR and CDR2 is FQNEAQ (reference sequence). CDR3 in amino acids: CASSLGQLPSYGYTF. DNA for the CDR3: TGTGCCAGCAGCTTAGGGCAGCTTCCTAGCTATGGCTACACCTTC.

This sequence joins TRBV5-1 and TRBJ1-2, with TRBD1 matching 9 bases. This CDR3 has 15 residues. Germline loops: CDR1 SGHRS, CDR2 YFSETQ. The ends lost 5 bases at V and 4 bases at J; junction bases unmatched: 9. The CDR3 sequence is CASRRDRATFYGYTF. CDR3 coding DNA: TGCGCCAGCAGGAGGGACAGGGCGACTTTCTATGGCTACACCTTC.

The chain links TRBV27 to TRBJ2-7, with 10 positions matching TRBD2. J lost 7 bases, V lost 2 bases, and 5 bases had no gene match. The CDR3 is made up of 14 amino acids. The germline V gene has CDR1 MNHEY and CDR2 SMNVEV (reference sequence). The CDR3 spells CASSLDLAGVEQYF. As DNA, the CDR3 is TGTGCCAGCAGTTTAGACCTAGCGGGAGTTGAGCAGTACTTC.

The chain's CDR3 is CASSVTGGGYTF. The CDR3, as DNA: TGTGCCAGCAGCGTGACAGGGGGTGGCTACACCTTC. This sequence joins TRBV9 and TRBJ1-2; 9 nucleotides agree with TRBD1. The CDR3 spans 12 residues. CDR1 and CDR2 from the germline V gene are SGDLS and YYNGEE. The junction had 0 bases not matched to a gene; V was cut back by 2 bases and J by 7 bases.